These 26 T cell receptor beta chains share one sample of origin, sequenced in a study of blood T cells in healthy people across ages. A second PCR, run for 7 to 11 cycles, used a sample-barcoded 5' primer plus a J-beta primer mix. TCRdb processed the 5' RACE reads anew with MiXCR; each CDR3 protein has one entry. Among around 940,000 distinct CDR3 sequences listed, roughly 51% were seen once. Input material: blood. The receptor set was obtained from a woman aged 60-75 years in good health.

The chain carries TRBV27 and TRBJ2-1, with D perhaps TRBD1 (6 bases). Germline lookup yields CDR1 MNHEY and CDR2 SMNVEV (reference sequence). The CDR3 contains 15 residues. The V gene lost 1 base and the J gene lost 4 bases, with 11 bases spanning the gap. CDR3 in DNA: TGTGCCAGCAGTTTATATACAGGACAGTACAATGAGCAGTTCTTC. Protein: CASSLYTGQYNEQFF.

This clonotype has a handful of counts. V and J are TRBV28 and TRBJ2-1; D gene ambiguous. The CDR3 has 16 amino acids. CDR1 is MDHEN, CDR2 SYDVKM, per germline. V gave up 5 bases and J gave up 2 bases, with 16 bases separating them. CDR3 DNA sequence: TGTGCCAGCAGTCCTTTCGACCTGCTTACCTACAATGAGCAGTTCTTC. Translated: CASSPFDLLTYNEQFF.

This clonotype was detected once. V and J are TRBV7-3 and TRBJ2-5; possibly TRBD2 for D (6 bases). CDR1 is SGHTA, CDR2 FQGTGA, per germline. V lost 3 bases, J lost 11 bases, and 37 bases lay in between. This CDR3 comprises 20 residues. This CDR3 reads CASSFGGVSPNAGWVNEQYF. DNA for the CDR3: TGTGCCAGCAGCTTTGGCGGGGTCAGTCCCAACGCCGGTTGGGTAAATGAGCAGTACTTC. Together with reference TRBV7-3 and TRBJ2-5, the CDR3 gives the full variable domain: GAGVSQTPSNKVTEKGKYVELRCDPISGHTALYWYRQSLGQGPEFLIYFQGTGAADDSGLPNDRFFAVRPEGSVSTLKIQRTERGDSAVYLCASSFGGVSPNAGWVNEQYFGPGTRLLVL.

The chain carries TRBV4-3 and TRBJ2-5, with 9 bases matching TRBD2. CDR3 size: 14 residues. Trimming removed 3 bases from V and 11 bases from J; junction bases left unmatched: 10. The V gene's germline CDR1 is LGHNA and CDR2 YSLEER. CDR3 residues: CASSHGTSQNEQYF. As DNA, the CDR3 is TGCGCCAGCAGCCACGGGACTAGCCAAAATGAGCAGTACTTC.

The chain has TRBV6-5 and TRBJ2-1, with 12 nucleotides matching TRBD1. CDR3 length: 15 amino acids. CDR1 is MNHEY, CDR2 SVGAGI, per germline. Unmatched junction bases numbered 6, after V lost 6 bases and J lost 6 bases. CDR3 nucleotide sequence: TGTGCCAGCAGCTGGGGGGGACAGGGGGCCAATGAGCAGTTCTTC. It is translated as CASSWGGQGANEQFF.

This clonotype was counted only a few times. The chain recombines TRBV7-2 with TRBJ2-7; 13 nucleotides align to TRBD2. CDR3 length equals 16 residues. Per the germline V gene, CDR1 is SGHTA and CDR2 is FQGNSA. Unmatched junction bases numbered 2, after V lost 3 bases and J lost 0 bases. DNA of the CDR3: TGTGCCAGCAGCTTGGGACTAGCGGGGACCTCCTACGAGCAGTACTTC. As protein: CASSLGLAGTSYEQYF.

In its sample, this clonotype was seen a few times. The J gene is TRBJ1-5, the V gene TRBV15, with D hard to call. Germline CDR1 is LNHNV and CDR2 is YYDKDF (reference sequence). This CDR3 contains 12 residues. V lost 1 base and J 7 bases, leaving 5 bases between the germline ends. In DNA, the CDR3 is TGTGCCACCAGCAGAGCGGTCCAGCCCCAGCATTTT. Its translation: CATSRAVQPQHF.

The chain couples TRBV6-1 to TRBJ1-2; a weak D match, TRBD1 (5 bases). The ends were cut back, 6 bases at V and 0 bases at J, with 26 bases in the middle. The length of the CDR3 is 19 residues. Per germline, CDR1 MNHNS and CDR2 SASEGT. The CDR3 reads CASRRPGWKGPDTNYGYTF. Written as DNA, the CDR3 is TGTGCCAGCAGACGTCCGGGATGGAAGGGACCAGACACTAACTATGGCTACACCTTC.

The rearrangement links TRBV28 to TRBJ1-2; 7 bases are shared with TRBD1. The CDR3 has 12 amino acids. V gave up 5 bases and J gave up 13 bases; unmatched junction bases: 10. Germline assignment: CDR1 MDHEN and CDR2 SYDVKM. The CDR3 DNA reads as TGTGCCAGCAGTGGTGACAGGGTCAGGGGCACCTTC. Amino acids: CASSGDRVRGTF.

The J gene is TRBJ2-3, the V gene TRBV14; 8 nucleotides agree with TRBD1. The CDR3 runs 15 residues. Losses at the gene ends were 4 bases for V and 3 bases for J; bases not matched to a gene: 6. The germline CDR1 and CDR2 sequences are SGHDN and FVKESK. Written as DNA, the CDR3 is TGTGCCAGCAGCCCTGGGGACAGGACGACAGATACGCAGTATTTT. Translation gives CASSPGDRTTDTQYF.

This clonotype has a handful of counts. The chain couples TRBV3-1 to TRBJ2-1, with TRBD1 matching over 9 bases. The tail of the sequence fits TRBJ2-7 better, so the J call may be wrong. Germline values: CDR1 LGHDT, CDR2 YNNKEL (reference sequence). CDR3 length: 14 amino acids. The CDR3 reads CASSPTTGGRSQYF. The CDR3 nucleotides read TGTGCCAGCAGCCCGACCACAGGGGGCAGATCGCAGTACTTC.

CDR3 region: CSARETSGNSYEQYF. The CDR3 coding sequence is TGCAGTGCTAGAGAAACTAGCGGAAACTCCTACGAGCAGTACTTC. This chain uses TRBV20-1 with TRBJ2-7, with 8 bases fitting TRBD2. This CDR3 has 15 amino acids. The ends lost 0 bases at V and 0 bases at J; junction bases unmatched: 4. Germline V lookup: CDR1 DFQATT, CDR2 SNEGSKA (reference sequence).

This clonotype was detected only a few times. V gene TRBV7-9 combines with J gene TRBJ2-7, with D maybe TRBD1 (6 bases). CDR1 SEHNR and CDR2 FQNEAQ come from the germline V gene (reference sequence). The CDR3 contains 16 residues. Trimming pared 5 bases from V and 4 bases from J, leaving 21 bases between. CDR3 sequence: CASSKRGRGGFYEQYF. CDR3 nucleotides: TGTGCCAGCAGCAAACGCGGCAGGGGCGGTTTTTACGAGCAGTACTTC.

The rearrangement links TRBV5-1 to TRBJ2-1; D assignment may be TRBD1 or TRBD2 (5 bases each). V was clipped by 7 bases and J by 0 bases, with 14 bases between them. The CDR3 is 15 amino acids. Germline assignment: CDR1 SGHRS and CDR2 YFSETQ. The CDR3 loop reads CASQRDGSSYNEQFF. The CDR3 bases are TGCGCCAGCCAGAGGGACGGCAGCTCCTACAATGAGCAGTTCTTC.

The chain couples TRBV4-1 to TRBJ2-5; D is unclear. The germline CDR1 and CDR2 sequences are MGHRA and YSYEKL. V was pared by 7 bases and J by 11 bases, with 23 bases between. The CDR3 spans 14 residues. Written as DNA, the CDR3 is TGCGCCAGCAACTCGCCGGGCGTCGGTGGAAAGCAGTACTTC. Translation: CASNSPGVGGKQYF.

The chain employs TRBV20-1 and TRBJ2-1; D could derive from TRBD1 or TRBD2 (5 bases each). Trimming removed 8 bases at V and 6 bases at J, with 17 bases between. In germline, CDR1 is DFQATT, CDR2 SNEGSKA (reference sequence). This CDR3 spans 13 amino acids. CDR3 nucleotides: TGCAGTACCCGGGGCTCCCTAGGCAATGAGCAGTTCTTC. This codes for CSTRGSLGNEQFF.

This clonotype occurred a few times. The chain recombines TRBV9 with TRBJ2-3; 8 bases are a match to TRBD2. Trimming cost V 4 bases and J 3 bases; bases outside gene matches: 4. This CDR3 spans 14 amino acids. Germline CDR1 and CDR2: SGDLS and YYNGEE. CDR3 sequence reads: CASSTGRVTDTQYF. The CDR3, as DNA: TGTGCCAGCAGCACCGGGAGGGTAACAGATACGCAGTATTTT. The complete variable domain, with remaining parts taken from reference TRBV9 and TRBJ2-3, reads DSGVTQTPKHLITATGQRVTLRCSPRSGDLSVYWYQQSLDQGLQFLIQYYNGEERAKGNILERFSAQQFPDLHSELNLSSLELGDSALYFCASSTGRVTDTQYFGPGTRLTVL.

The chain uses TRBV2 and TRBJ2-7, with 8 bases lining up with TRBD1. Unmatched junction bases numbered 11, after V lost 3 bases and J lost 7 bases. Germline values: CDR1 SNHLY, CDR2 FYNNEI. The CDR3 covers 15 residues. As DNA, the CDR3 is TGTGCCAGCAGTGACCGGGACAGGCGTTTGAGTGAGCAGTACTTC. Translation: CASSDRDRRLSEQYF.

This chain connects TRBV7-9 to TRBJ2-3; D gene ambiguous. V shed 5 bases and J shed 0 bases, with 15 bases lying between them. CDR1 is SEHNR, CDR2 FQNEAQ, per germline (reference sequence). The CDR3 runs 16 residues. The CDR3 reads CASSTFRNPSTDTQYF. For the CDR3, the DNA is TGTGCCAGCAGCACGTTTCGGAATCCTAGCACAGATACGCAGTATTTT.

This clonotype occurred a few times. The genes are TRBV7-2 and TRBJ2-1, with D uncertain. V was clipped by 6 bases and J by 4 bases, with 13 bases between them. The CDR3 runs 14 residues. The V gene's germline CDR1 is SGHTA and CDR2 FQGNSA. This CDR3 reads CASSPLGLYNEQFF. The CDR3, as DNA: TGTGCCAGCAGTCCACTTGGATTGTACAATGAGCAGTTCTTC.

This clonotype turned up a few times. The chain has TRBV28 and TRBJ2-1; D call uncertain. V lost 3 bases and J 5 bases, leaving 5 bases between the germline ends. The germline V gene encodes CDR1 MDHEN and CDR2 SYDVKM. This CDR3 region has 12 residues. The CDR3 spells CASSFQDNEQFF. The DNA for the CDR3 is TGTGCCAGCAGTTTTCAAGACAATGAGCAGTTCTTC.

V and J are TRBV20-1 and TRBJ2-5, with TRBD1 matching over 11 bases. Germline V lookup: CDR1 DFQATT, CDR2 SNEGSKA (reference sequence). CDR3 length: 15 amino acids. The V segment lost 2 bases and the J segment 5 bases; nucleotides outside the gene matches: 7. The CDR3 bases are TGCAGTGCTAGAATTTGGGGACAGGGGGACGAGACCCAGTACTTC. It codes for CSARIWGQGDETQYF.

The V gene is TRBV3-1, the J gene TRBJ2-3; D possibly corresponds to TRBD2 (5 bases). The CDR3 has 13 residues. The germline V gene encodes CDR1 LGHDT and CDR2 YNNKEL (reference sequence). V shed 1 base and J shed 7 bases, with 9 bases lying between them. CDR3 nucleotides: TGTGCCAGCAGCCAAGTTCACGGGAATACGCAGTATTTT. It codes for CASSQVHGNTQYF.

The chain carries TRBV20-1 and TRBJ2-1; D gene unclear. Germline CDR1 is DFQATT and CDR2 is SNEGSKA (reference sequence). The CDR3 consists of 15 residues. V gave up 3 bases and J gave up 2 bases, with 14 bases separating them. The CDR3 protein is CSASVGRWTYNEQFF. DNA of the CDR3: TGCAGTGCTAGCGTAGGCCGATGGACCTACAATGAGCAGTTCTTC.

This chain joins TRBV10-2 and TRBJ2-3, with 8 nucleotides matching TRBD2. V gave up 4 bases and J gave up 2 bases; unmatched junction bases: 8. This CDR3 is 16 amino acids long. Per germline, CDR1 WSHSY and CDR2 SAAADI. The CDR3 nucleotides are TGCGCCAGCAGTGGGGGACTAGTGGGGATCACAGATACGCAGTATTTT. This gives the protein CASSGGLVGITDTQYF.

The rearrangement links TRBV6-5 to TRBJ2-7; 7 bases map to TRBD2. Germline CDR1 is MNHEY and CDR2 is SVGAGI. This CDR3 is 15 amino acids long. Losses at the gene ends were 6 bases for V and 7 bases for J; bases not matched to a gene: 15. The CDR3 region is CASSDRGGSLYEQYF. The CDR3 DNA reads as TGTGCCAGCAGCGACCGGGGAGGGAGTCTCTATGAGCAGTACTTC.